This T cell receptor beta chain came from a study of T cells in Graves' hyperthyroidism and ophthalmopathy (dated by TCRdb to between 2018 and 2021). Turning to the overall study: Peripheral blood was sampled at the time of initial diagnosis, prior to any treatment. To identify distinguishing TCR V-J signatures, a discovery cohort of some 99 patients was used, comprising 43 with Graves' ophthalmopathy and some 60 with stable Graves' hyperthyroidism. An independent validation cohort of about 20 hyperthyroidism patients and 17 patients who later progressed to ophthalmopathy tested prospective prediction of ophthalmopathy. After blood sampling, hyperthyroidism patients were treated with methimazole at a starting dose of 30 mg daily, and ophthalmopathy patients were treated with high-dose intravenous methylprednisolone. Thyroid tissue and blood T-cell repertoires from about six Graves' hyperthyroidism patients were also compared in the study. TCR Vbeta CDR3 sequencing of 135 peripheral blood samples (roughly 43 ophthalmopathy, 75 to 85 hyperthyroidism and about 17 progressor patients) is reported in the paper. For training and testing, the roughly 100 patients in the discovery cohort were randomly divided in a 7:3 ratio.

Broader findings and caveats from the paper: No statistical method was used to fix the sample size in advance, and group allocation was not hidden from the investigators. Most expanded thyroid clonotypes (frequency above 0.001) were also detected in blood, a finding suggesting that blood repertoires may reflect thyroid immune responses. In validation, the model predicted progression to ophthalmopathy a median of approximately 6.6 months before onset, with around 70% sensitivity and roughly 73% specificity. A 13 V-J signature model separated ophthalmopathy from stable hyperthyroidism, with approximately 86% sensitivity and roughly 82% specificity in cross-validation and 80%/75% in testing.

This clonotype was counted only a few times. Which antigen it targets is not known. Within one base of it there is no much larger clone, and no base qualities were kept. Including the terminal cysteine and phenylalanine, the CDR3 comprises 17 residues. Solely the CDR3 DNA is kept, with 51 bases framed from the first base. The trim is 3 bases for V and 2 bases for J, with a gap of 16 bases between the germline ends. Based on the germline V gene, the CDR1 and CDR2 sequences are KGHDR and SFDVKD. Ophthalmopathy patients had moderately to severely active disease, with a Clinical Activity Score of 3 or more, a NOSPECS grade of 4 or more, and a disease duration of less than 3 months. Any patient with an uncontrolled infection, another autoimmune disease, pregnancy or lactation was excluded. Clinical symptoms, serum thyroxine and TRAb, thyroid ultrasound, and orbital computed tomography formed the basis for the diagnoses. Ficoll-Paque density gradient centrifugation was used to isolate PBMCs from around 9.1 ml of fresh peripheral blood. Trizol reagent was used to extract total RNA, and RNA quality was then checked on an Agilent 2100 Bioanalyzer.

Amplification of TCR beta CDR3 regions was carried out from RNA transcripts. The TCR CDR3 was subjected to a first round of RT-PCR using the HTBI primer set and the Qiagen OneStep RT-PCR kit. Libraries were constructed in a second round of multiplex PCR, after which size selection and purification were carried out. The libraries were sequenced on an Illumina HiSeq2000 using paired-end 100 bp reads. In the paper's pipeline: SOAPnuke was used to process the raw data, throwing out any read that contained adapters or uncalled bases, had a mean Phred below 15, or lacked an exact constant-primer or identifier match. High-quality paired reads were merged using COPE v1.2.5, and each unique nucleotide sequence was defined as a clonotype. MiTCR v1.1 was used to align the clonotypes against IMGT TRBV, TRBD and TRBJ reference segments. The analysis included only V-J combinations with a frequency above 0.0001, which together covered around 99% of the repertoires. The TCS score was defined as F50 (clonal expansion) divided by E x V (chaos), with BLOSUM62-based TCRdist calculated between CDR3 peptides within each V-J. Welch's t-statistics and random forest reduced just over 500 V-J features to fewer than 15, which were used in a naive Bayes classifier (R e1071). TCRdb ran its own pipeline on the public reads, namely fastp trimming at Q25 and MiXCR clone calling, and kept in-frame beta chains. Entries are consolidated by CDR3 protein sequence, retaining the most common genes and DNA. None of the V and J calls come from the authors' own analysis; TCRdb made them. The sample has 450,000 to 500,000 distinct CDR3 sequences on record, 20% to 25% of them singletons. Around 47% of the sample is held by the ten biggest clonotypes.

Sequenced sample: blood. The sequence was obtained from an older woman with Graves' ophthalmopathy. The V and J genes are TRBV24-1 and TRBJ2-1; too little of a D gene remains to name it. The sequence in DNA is TGTGCCACCAGTGATGTGACGGGTAGAGCCCCCTACAATGAGCAGTTCTTC. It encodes CATSDVTGRAPYNEQFF.